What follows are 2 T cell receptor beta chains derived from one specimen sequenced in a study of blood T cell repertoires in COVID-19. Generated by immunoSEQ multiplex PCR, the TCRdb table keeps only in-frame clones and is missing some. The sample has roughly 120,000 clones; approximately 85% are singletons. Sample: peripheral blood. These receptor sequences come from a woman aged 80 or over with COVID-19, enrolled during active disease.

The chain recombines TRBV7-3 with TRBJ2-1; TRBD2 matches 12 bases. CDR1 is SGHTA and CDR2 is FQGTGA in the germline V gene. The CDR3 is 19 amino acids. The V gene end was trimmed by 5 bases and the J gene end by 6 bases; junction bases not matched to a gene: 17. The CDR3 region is CASSPITSGRHVGSNEQFF. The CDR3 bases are TGTGCCAGCAGCCCTATCACTAGCGGGAGGCACGTGGGCTCCAATGAGCAGTTCTTC.

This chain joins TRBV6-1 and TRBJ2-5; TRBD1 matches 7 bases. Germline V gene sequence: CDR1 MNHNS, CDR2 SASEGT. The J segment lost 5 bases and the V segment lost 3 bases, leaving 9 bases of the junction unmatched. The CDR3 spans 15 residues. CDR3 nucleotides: TGTGCCAGCAGTGAGCTGACAGGGCCCCGGGAGACCCAGTACTTC. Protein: CASSELTGPRETQYF.